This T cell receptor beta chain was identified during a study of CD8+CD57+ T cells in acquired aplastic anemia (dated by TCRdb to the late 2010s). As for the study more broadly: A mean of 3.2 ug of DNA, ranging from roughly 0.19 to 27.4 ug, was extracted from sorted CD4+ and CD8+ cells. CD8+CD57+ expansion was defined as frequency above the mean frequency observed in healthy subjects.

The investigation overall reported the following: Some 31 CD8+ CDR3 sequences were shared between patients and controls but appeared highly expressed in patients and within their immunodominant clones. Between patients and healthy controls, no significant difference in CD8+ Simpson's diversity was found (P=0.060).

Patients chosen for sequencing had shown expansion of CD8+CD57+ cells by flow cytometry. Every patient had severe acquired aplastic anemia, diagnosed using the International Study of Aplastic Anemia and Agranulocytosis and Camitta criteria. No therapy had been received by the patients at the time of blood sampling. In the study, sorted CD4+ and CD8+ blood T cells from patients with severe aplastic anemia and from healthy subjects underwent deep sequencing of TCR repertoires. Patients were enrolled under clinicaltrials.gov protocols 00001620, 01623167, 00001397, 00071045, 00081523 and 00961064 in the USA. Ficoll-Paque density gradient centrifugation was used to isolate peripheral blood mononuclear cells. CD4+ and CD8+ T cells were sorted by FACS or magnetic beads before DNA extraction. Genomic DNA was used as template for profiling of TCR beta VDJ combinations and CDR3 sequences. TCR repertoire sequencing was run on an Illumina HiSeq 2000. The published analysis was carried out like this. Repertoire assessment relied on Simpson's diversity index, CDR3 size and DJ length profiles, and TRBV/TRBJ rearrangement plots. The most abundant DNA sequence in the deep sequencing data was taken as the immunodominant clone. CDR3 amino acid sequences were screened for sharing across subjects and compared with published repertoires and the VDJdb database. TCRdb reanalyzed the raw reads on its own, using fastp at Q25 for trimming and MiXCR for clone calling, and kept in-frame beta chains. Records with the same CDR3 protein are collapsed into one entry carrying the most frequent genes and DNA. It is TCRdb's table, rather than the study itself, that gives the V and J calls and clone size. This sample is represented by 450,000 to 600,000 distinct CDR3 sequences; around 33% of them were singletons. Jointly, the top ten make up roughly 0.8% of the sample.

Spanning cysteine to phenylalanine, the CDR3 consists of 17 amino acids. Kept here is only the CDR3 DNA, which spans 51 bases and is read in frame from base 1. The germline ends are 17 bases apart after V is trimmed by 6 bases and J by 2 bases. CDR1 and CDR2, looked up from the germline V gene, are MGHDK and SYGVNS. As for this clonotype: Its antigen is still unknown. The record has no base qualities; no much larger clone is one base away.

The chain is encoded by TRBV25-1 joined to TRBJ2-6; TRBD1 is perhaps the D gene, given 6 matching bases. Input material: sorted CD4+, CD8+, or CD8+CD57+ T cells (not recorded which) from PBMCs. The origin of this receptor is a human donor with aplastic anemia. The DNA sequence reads TGTGCCAGCAGGACTTCGACAGGACCAACTGGGGCCAACGTCCTGACTTTC. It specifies CASRTSTGPTGANVLTF.